This record covers a single T cell receptor beta chain. It lacks a known antigen. It has no much larger one-base neighbor in the sample; base qualities were not kept. TCRbeta CDR3 regions were amplified from genomic DNA using the immunoSEQ Assay, a bias-controlled multiplex PCR. The authors' analysis ran thus. The number of nucleated cells in each sample was estimated from the amplification of reference gene primers within the assay. To quantify the absolute abundance of each unique TCRbeta CDR3 rearrangement, sequence reads were collapsed and filtered. For each sample, productive Simpson clonality was calculated as the square root of Simpson's diversity index across productive rearrangements. Held by TCRdb, this immuneACCESS table contains in-frame sequences only and omits some clones. Under half of the omission traces to an unresolved V gene where checked; the cause of the rest is unknown. D and trimming were read from the DNA, whereas the V and J calls and clone size are those reported in that table. For this sample the table gives 150,000 to 200,000 clones, of which under 90% were detected only once. About 6.3% of the sample comes from the top ten.

The collaborating institutions used their own protocols to collect whole blood in K2EDTA tubes. For TCRbeta analysis, collaborators shipped samples in one of three forms: frozen whole blood, isolated PBMCs, or DNA extracted from either of those sample types. This sample was taken from a study of blood T cell repertoires in COVID-19 (dated by TCRdb to 2020 to 2021). About the investigation overall: The collaborator samples originated in the United States, Italy and Spain and spanned the acute and convalescent phases of COVID-19. The material from the prospective study consisted of cDNA or gDNA derived from T cells, B-cell-depleted T cells, or PBMCs. Deeply sampled blood TCRbeta repertoires from subjects exposed to, actively infected with, or recovered from COVID-19 were included in the dataset. The repertoires were made available in a free public database intended to serve as a resource for research on the immune response to SARS-CoV-2. Samples came from the ongoing ImmuneRACE study (first 160 participants) plus 1,254 subjects from 6 global collaborators. The sample metadata nearly always contained a de-identified subject ID, COVID-19 status, age in years and sex. Where HLA class I and class II types were available, the types were taken from metadata supplied by the sample provider, not from assay-based typing.

Paper-wide results and their limitations: The amount of clinical and demographic metadata varied by source and participant and was provided uncurated.

The origin of this receptor is a man in his 60s with acute or convalescent COVID-19. The sample taken for sequencing was peripheral blood.

In nucleotide form, the sequence is TGTGCCAGCAGTTTCCGCGCGGTTTCACCCCTCCACTTT. Its translation is CASSFRAVSPLHF. The rearranged chain carries TRBV6-5 and TRBJ1-6; no D gene call is confident. The germline V gene specifies MNHEY as CDR1 and SVGAGI as CDR2. Trimming costs V 4 bases and J 9 bases, and their ends lie 10 bases apart. CDR3 length: 13 amino acids, cysteine to phenylalanine. Just CDR3 DNA is preserved here, 39 bases in frame from base 1.